The 24 T cell receptor beta chains below come from one sample, sequenced in a study of T cell repertoires in cytomegalovirus infection. These TCRs' antigens remain unknown. One entry per CDR3 protein results from TCRdb running MiXCR on the reads. The sample consists of 650,000 to 850,000 distinct CDR3 sequences, about 27% of them appearing once. This specimen consisted of cultured CD8+ T cells from PBMCs, obtained from culture after CMV antigen stimulation. These receptors were collected from a human donor in good health (CMV status not recorded). Some clones in this sample may be carry-over from other donors' samples.

This clonotype has at least ten counts. The V gene is TRBV27, the J gene TRBJ2-7; D uncertain. Between the trimmed V and J ends, which lost 0 bases and 6 bases, there was a span of 6 bases. CDR3 length: 12 amino acids. Germline V lookup: CDR1 MNHEY, CDR2 SMNVEV (reference sequence). The CDR3 sequence: CASSLSGAEQYV. CDR3 nucleotide sequence: TGTGCCAGCAGTTTATCGGGCGCCGAGCAGTACGTC.

J is TRBJ2-3 and V is TRBV20-1; D might be TRBD1 (6 bases). Trimming cost V 3 bases and J 4 bases, with 8 bases left between them. Germline V lookup: CDR1 DFQATT, CDR2 SNEGSKA (reference sequence). The CDR3 contains 12 residues. This chain's CDR3 is CSARGASDTQYF. Written as DNA, the CDR3 is TGCAGTGCTAGGGGGGCATCAGATACGCAGTATTTT.

The rearrangement joins TRBV6-6 to TRBJ2-7; D might be TRBD2 (6 bases). V lost 7 bases and J lost 0, with 16 bases in between. This CDR3 region has 15 residues. The germline V gene encodes CDR1 MNHNY and CDR2 SVGAGI (reference sequence). The CDR3 DNA follows: TGTGCCAGCACCAAGACCCCGGGGGTCTCCTACGAGCAGTACTTC. Amino acid sequence: CASTKTPGVSYEQYF.

This clonotype showed up just a few times. This rearrangement joins TRBV2 to TRBJ2-5; D remains unclear. Trimming removed 6 bases at V and 2 bases at J, with 10 bases between. CDR1 is SNHLY and CDR2 is FYNNEI in the germline V gene. The CDR3 extends over 13 amino acids. The CDR3 reads CASSWVKQETQYF. Here the CDR3 DNA reads TGTGCCAGCAGCTGGGTCAAGCAAGAGACCCAGTACTTC.

The chain links TRBV27 to TRBJ1-5, with 9 bases fitting TRBD1. This CDR3 contains 14 residues. V lost 8 bases, J lost 4 bases, and 6 bases stayed unmatched. In germline, CDR1 is MNHEY, CDR2 SMNVEV (reference sequence). The CDR3 coding sequence is TGTGCCAGCCAGATCGGGACAGGGAATCAGCCCCAGCATTTT. It yields the protein CASQIGTGNQPQHF.

This clonotype appeared many times. This chain joins TRBV6-1 and TRBJ2-3; possible D gene TRBD2, 6 bases. CDR1 is MNHNS, CDR2 SASEGT, per germline. The V and J ends lost 7 bases and 6 bases respectively, with 23 bases between them. The CDR3 sequence is 16 residues long. The CDR3 DNA reads TGTGCCAGCACCGAGCAGGTAGCGGCACAAGGCGATACGCAGTATTTT. Protein product: CASTEQVAAQGDTQYF.

This chain connects TRBV15 to TRBJ1-1; D unresolved. Germline-derived CDR1 and CDR2 are LNHNV and YYDKDF (reference sequence). This CDR3 has 15 amino acids. The V end lost 0 bases, the J end lost 0 bases, and 8 bases lay between the germline ends. Here the CDR3 reads CATSRDRSLNTEAFF. CDR3 nucleotides: TGTGCCACCAGCAGAGATCGTAGTTTGAACACTGAAGCTTTCTTT.

The genes are TRBV4-1 and TRBJ2-3; D may be TRBD1 (5 bases). The V and J ends lost 0 bases and 5 bases respectively, with 18 bases between them. The CDR3 covers 17 residues. Germline V gives CDR1 MGHRA, CDR2 YSYEKL. The DNA of the CDR3 is TGCGCCAGCAGCCAAGATGGGCTAGGGCAGGGCGTAGATACGCAGTATTTT. Protein sequence: CASSQDGLGQGVDTQYF.

This clonotype appeared many times. This chain joins TRBV27 and TRBJ2-3, with 8 nucleotides matching TRBD2. The CDR3 is made up of 15 amino acids. J lost 1 base, V lost 6 bases, and 6 bases had no gene match. CDR1 is MNHEY and CDR2 is SMNVEV in the germline V gene (reference sequence). The CDR3 here is CASSPLAGGTDTQYF. The CDR3, as DNA: TGTGCCAGCAGCCCTCTAGCGGGCGGCACAGATACGCAGTATTTT.

The gene calls are TRBV18 and TRBJ1-2; the match to TRBD1 covers 9 bases. The CDR3 spans 17 residues. Germline V gives CDR1 KGHSH, CDR2 LQKENI. With 4 bases clipped from V and 0 bases from J, the junction kept 9 bases outside the gene matches. The CDR3 bases are TGTGCCAGCTCACAAGGACAGGGGCCCGGCCCTAACTATGGCTACACCTTC. Translation gives CASSQGQGPGPNYGYTF.

The chain uses TRBV6-2 or TRBV6-3 and TRBJ1-2, with 9 bases identical to TRBD1. The germline CDR1 and CDR2 sequences are MNHEY and SVGEGT. This CDR3 has 17 residues. V trimming: 5 bases; J trimming: 3 bases; junction bases outside the gene matches: 13. DNA of the CDR3: TGTGCCAGCAGTCTCCCCGGACAGGGGATCTACTACTATGGCTACACCTTC. As protein: CASSLPGQGIYYYGYTF.

This clonotype was seen a few times. V and J are TRBV7-8 and TRBJ2-1; unclear D gene. The germline gives CDR1 SGHVS, CDR2 FQNEAQ. V was cut by 3 bases and J by 9 bases, with 9 bases left in between. The CDR3 is 12 residues long. The CDR3 DNA reads as TGTGCCAGCAGCTTTAGAGAGACTGAGCAGTTCTTC. It yields the protein CASSFRETEQFF.

The V gene is TRBV11-3, the J gene TRBJ2-7; a weak D match, TRBD2 (6 bases). Germline V gives CDR1 SGHNT, CDR2 YENEEA. This CDR3 has 13 residues. V was shortened by 2 bases and J by 3 bases, with 8 bases between the two germline ends. CDR3 bases: TGTGCCAGCAGCTTAAACGGGGGCTACGAGCAGTACTTC. Translating it yields CASSLNGGYEQYF.

The chain joins TRBV7-2 to TRBJ2-1; 8 bases agree with TRBD2. In germline, CDR1 is SGHTA, CDR2 FQGNSA. V was pared by 6 bases and J by 6 bases, with 10 bases of the junction left unmatched. This CDR3 region has 15 residues. CDR3 sequence (DNA): TGTGCCAGCAGTGAGGCGACTAGCGCCTCCAATGAGCAGTTCTTC. Residues: CASSEATSASNEQFF.

The chain employs TRBV6-2 or TRBV6-3 and TRBJ2-5; tentatively, D is TRBD1 (6 bases). The CDR3 has 15 residues. Germline assignment: CDR1 MNHEY and CDR2 SVGEGT. Trimming left V 5 bases short and J 2 bases short, with 15 bases between. CDR3 region: CASSTGFFSQETQYF. The CDR3 bases are TGTGCCAGCAGTACAGGGTTCTTCTCTCAAGAGACCCAGTACTTC.

DNA of the CDR3: TGTGCCAGCAGTTTAGGCCGAGCGGGCTATGGCTACACCTTC. This translates into CASSLGRAGYGYTF. The gene calls are TRBV12-3 or TRBV12-4 and TRBJ1-2; D unclear. Trimming took off 1 base at V and 4 bases at J, with 10 bases between the two ends. The CDR3 length is 14 residues.

The rearrangement uses TRBV5-6 and TRBJ2-5, with 13 bases identical to TRBD2. V shed 2 bases, J shed 2 bases, and the junction held 6 bases outside the gene matches. The CDR3 is 17 residues long. CDR1 SGHDT and CDR2 YYEEEE come from the germline V gene. This CDR3 is CASSFGGLAGLQETQYF. CDR3 sequence (DNA): TGTGCCAGCAGCTTCGGGGGACTAGCGGGGCTTCAAGAGACCCAGTACTTC.

This chain connects TRBV19 to TRBJ1-1, with 8 bases fitting TRBD1. Germline values: CDR1 LNHDA, CDR2 SQIVND (reference sequence). Losses at the gene ends were 7 bases for V and 4 bases for J; bases not matched to a gene: 5. This CDR3 region has 13 residues. The CDR3 DNA reads TGTGCCAGTATTCGACAGGGGAGCACTGAAGCTTTCTTT. It yields the protein CASIRQGSTEAFF.

V gene TRBV5-8 combines with J gene TRBJ2-7; D is possibly TRBD1 (6 bases). Germline lookup yields CDR1 SGHTS and CDR2 YDEGEE. The CDR3 has 16 amino acids. Trimming pared 6 bases from V and 3 bases from J, leaving 22 bases between. The CDR3 sequence is CASISPTGRPNYEQYV. The CDR3, as DNA: TGTGCCAGCATTAGCCCGACAGGTCGGCCGAACTACGAGCAGTACGTC.

This clonotype has ten or more counts. This chain uses TRBV7-8 with TRBJ1-1; no reliable D call. This CDR3 is built from 15 residues. Germline lookup yields CDR1 SGHVS and CDR2 FQNEAQ. The V end was cut by 1 base, the J end by 6 bases, with 15 bases between. The CDR3 is CASSLVTARSSEAFF. CDR3 nucleotides: TGTGCCAGCAGCTTAGTAACAGCCCGAAGCTCTGAAGCTTTCTTT.

The chain recombines TRBV4-3 with TRBJ2-2; D remains ambiguous. The V and J ends lost 0 bases and 4 bases respectively, with 6 bases between them. The CDR3 has 14 residues. Germline CDR1 reads LGHNA; CDR2 reads YSLEER. This chain's CDR3 is CASSQEATTGELFF. Written as DNA, the CDR3 is TGCGCCAGCAGCCAAGAAGCGACCACCGGGGAGCTGTTTTTT.

The chain combines TRBV12-3 or TRBV12-4 with TRBJ2-5, with a weak D call TRBD2 (5 bases). V lost 8 bases and J 1 base, leaving 23 bases between the germline ends. CDR3 length: 17 amino acids. CDR3 residues: CASGSRGRDTSQETQYF. The DNA of the CDR3 is TGTGCCAGCGGCTCTCGGGGTAGGGATACCAGCCAAGAGACCCAGTACTTC.

The chain uses TRBV12-5 and TRBJ1-1, with 7 bases that match TRBD1. The CDR3 sequence is 14 residues long. V gave up 1 base and J gave up 4 bases; unmatched junction bases: 3. The V gene's germline CDR1 is LGHNT and CDR2 FRNRAP. The DNA for the CDR3 is TGTGCTAGTGGTTTGGACAGGGGAGTCACTGAAGCTTTCTTT. Protein sequence: CASGLDRGVTEAFF. Complete variable domain (other parts from reference TRBV12-5 and TRBJ1-1): DARVTQTPRHKVTEMGQEVTMRCQPILGHNTVFWYRQTMMQGLELLAYFRNRAPLDDSGMPKDRFSAEMPDATLATLKIQPSEPRDSAVYFCASGLDRGVTEAFFGQGTRLTVV.

V usage is TRBV4-1 and J usage is TRBJ1-1; TRBD1 agrees at 7 bases. Germline CDR1 reads MGHRA; CDR2 reads YSYEKL. With 6 bases clipped from V and 1 base from J, the junction kept 5 bases outside the gene matches. The CDR3 loop spans 14 amino acids. DNA of the CDR3: TGCGCCAGCAGTCGCGACAGGGAGAACACTGAAGCTTTCTTT. The encoded protein is CASSRDRENTEAFF.